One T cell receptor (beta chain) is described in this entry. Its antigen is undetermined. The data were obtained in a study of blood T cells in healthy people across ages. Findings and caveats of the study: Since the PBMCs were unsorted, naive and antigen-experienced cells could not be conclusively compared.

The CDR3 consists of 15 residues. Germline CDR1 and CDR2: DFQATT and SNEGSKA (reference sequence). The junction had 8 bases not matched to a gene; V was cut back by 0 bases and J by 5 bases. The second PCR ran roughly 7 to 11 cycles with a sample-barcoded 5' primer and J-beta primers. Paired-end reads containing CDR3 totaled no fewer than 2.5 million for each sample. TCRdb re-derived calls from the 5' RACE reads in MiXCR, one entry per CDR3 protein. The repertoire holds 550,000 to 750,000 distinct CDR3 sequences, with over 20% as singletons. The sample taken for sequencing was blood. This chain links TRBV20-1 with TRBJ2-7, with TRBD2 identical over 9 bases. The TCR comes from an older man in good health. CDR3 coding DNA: TGCAGTGCTAGAGATGGTAGCGGGAGAGAAGACGAGCAGTACTTC. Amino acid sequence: CSARDGSGREDEQYF.